A selection of T cell receptor beta chains follows, all from one sample in a study of control samples from healthy donors and cancer patients. The protocol was immunoSEQ multiplex PCR, while the TCRdb copy is restricted to in-frame clones and leaves out a portion. This sample has 40,000 to 65,000 clones, with around 90% found just once. Sequencing input: PBMCs. These receptor sequences come from a man aged 55 to 70 with head and neck cancer. CDR3s leave out the opening cysteine and the closing phenylalanine or tryptophan.

J | V | CDR3
TRBJ1-2 | TRBV7-9 | ASSLGQIYGYT
TRBJ1-2 | TRBV30 | AWTANIGSGYT
TRBJ1-1 | TRBV18 | ASSPGQGVKTGTEAF
TRBJ2-5 | TRBV11-2 | ASSSLVAGLQETQY
TRBJ2-3 | TRBV5-6 | ASSLGQGGFTDTQY
TRBJ1-4 | TRBV5-6 | ASSLKRIGTGYEKLF
TRBJ2-5 | TRBV6-5 | ASSSSAKETQY
TRBJ1-6 | TRBV7-9 | ASRRTGDFSPLH
TRBJ1-6 | TRBV28 | ASSFTAGADKNSPLH
TRBJ2-7 | TRBV3-1/TRBV3-2 | ASSSLWARGERGYEQY
TRBJ2-7 | TRBV6-5 | ASRRTESYEQY
TRBJ2-1 | TRBV14 | ASSQEGAGAARTYYNEQF
TRBJ2-1 | TRBV27 | ASSLKRVRDEQF
TRBJ2-3 | TRBV4-3 | ASSQGVSVGTDTQY
TRBJ2-7 | TRBV28 | ASSLTGPTYEQY
TRBJ1-1 | TRBV5-1 | ASSLAGTNTEAF
TRBJ2-5 | TRBV5-1 | ASSTGTGRGFFQETQY
TRBJ2-5 | TRBV30 | AWSVGETQY
TRBJ1-5 | TRBV27 | ASSLSGLGTGVQPQH
TRBJ1-1 | TRBV11-2 | ASSSTGETEAF
TRBJ2-4 | TRBV5-1 | ASSFKPGTDKNIQY
TRBJ1-5 | TRBV19 | ASNVGSSNQPQH
TRBJ2-1 | TRBV27 | ASSPVTSGAVQF
TRBJ2-7 | TRBV13 | ASSLGVGIDEQY
TRBJ2-7 | TRBV20-1 | GAHNQYEQY
TRBJ2-5 | TRBV7-3 | ASSLGHGGTQY
TRBJ1-6 | TRBV7-3 | ASSFTGRNSPLH
TRBJ1-5 | TRBV7-9 | ASSLLDGQPQH
TRBJ1-2 | TRBV11-2 | ASSSNTGLGGGYT
TRBJ2-7 | TRBV5-1 | ASSLSRSVGDEQY
TRBJ2-5 | TRBV7-9 | ASSLGISGSGETQY
TRBJ2-7 | TRBV9 | ASSVAPLYEQY
TRBJ2-4 | TRBV7-8 | ASSPYRGSQY
TRBJ2-3 | TRBV3-1/TRBV3-2 | ASSLISGTDTQY
TRBJ2-7 | TRBV19 | ASSPLGAGGAYGVPREQY
TRBJ1-1 | TRBV11-2 | ASSLAEGLNTEAF
TRBJ2-3 | TRBV12-3/TRBV12-4 | ASRRRPSDTQY
TRBJ1-1 | TRBV29-1 | SVLRDSGAHTEAF
TRBJ2-7 | TRBV5-1 | ASSGQVGGPYEQY
TRBJ2-2 | TRBV29-1 | SVDSPGGFYGELF
TRBJ2-3 | TRBV20-1 | SGYSGDTQY
TRBJ2-3 | TRBV4-2 | ASSQGSGADTQY
TRBJ2-2 | TRBV6-5 | GGQSEIIGELF
TRBJ2-3 | TRBV9 | ASSVAGQGADTQY